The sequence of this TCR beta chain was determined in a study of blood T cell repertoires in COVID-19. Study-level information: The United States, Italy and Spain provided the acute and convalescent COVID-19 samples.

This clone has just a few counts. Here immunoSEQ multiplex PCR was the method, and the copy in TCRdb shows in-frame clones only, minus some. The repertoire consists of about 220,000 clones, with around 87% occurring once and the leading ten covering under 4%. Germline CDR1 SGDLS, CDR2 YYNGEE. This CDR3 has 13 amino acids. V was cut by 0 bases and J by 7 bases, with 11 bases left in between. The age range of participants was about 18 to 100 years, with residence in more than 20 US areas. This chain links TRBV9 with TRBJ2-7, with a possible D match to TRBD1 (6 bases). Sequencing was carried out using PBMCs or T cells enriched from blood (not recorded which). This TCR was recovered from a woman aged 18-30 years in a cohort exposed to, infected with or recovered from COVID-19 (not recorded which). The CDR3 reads CASSVAGEGEQYF. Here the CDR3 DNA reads TGTGCCAGCAGCGTAGCAGGGGAAGGGGAGCAGTACTTC.